Here is one T cell receptor (beta chain) with its context. This clone's antigen is unknown. Per-base quality was not reported, and no clone a single base away is much larger than it. These data originate in a study of control samples from healthy donors and cancer patients (dated by TCRdb to between 2020 and 2021). Library construction relied on the immunoSEQ multiplex PCR assay. What TCRdb holds here is the immuneACCESS table cut down to in-frame rearrangements. Part of the clones is not present; checked against another copy, under half of the missing clones reflect an unresolved V gene, and the others are unexplained. This sample holds just over 50,000 clones; around nine tenths were observed only once. The ten most abundant clones make up 40% of the sample. From its cysteine to its phenylalanine, the CDR3 spans 18 amino acids. The read is trimmed to its CDR3 DNA, 54 bases read in frame from base 1. The V and J ends are trimmed by 4 bases and 2 bases, leaving 22 bases between them. From a lookup of the germline V gene (reference sequence), CDR1 and CDR2 are SEHNR and FQNEAQ.

The sequence came from a middle-aged man with head and neck cancer. Rearrangement joined TRBV7-9 to TRBJ2-3; 5 matching bases give a weak D call of TRBD2. Input material: PBMCs. CDR3 sequence: CASSSRIYLEGTTDTQYF. In nucleotide form, the sequence is TGTGCCAGCAGCTCCCGCATCTACTTAGAGGGAACCACAGATACGCAGTATTTT. When the CDR3 is completed using the reference TRBV7-9 and TRBJ2-3 genes on either side, the full variable domain is DTGVSQNPRHKITKRGQNVTFRCDPISEHNRLYWYRQTLGQGPEFLTYFQNEAQLEKSRLLSDRFSAERPKGSFSTLEIQRTEQGDSAMYLCASSSRIYLEGTTDTQYFGPGTRLTVL.